Listed below are T cell receptor beta chains from one sample, sequenced in a study of response to subunit inactivated influenza vaccine. TCRdb re-analysed the RT-PCR reads in MiXCR, keeping a single row per CDR3 protein. In the table there are hundreds of thousands of distinct CDR3 sequences, approximately 14% of which are singletons. Sequencing used PBMCs from blood, obtained 14 to 15 days before vaccination. The source is a man aged 50 to 60 who received an inactivated influenza vaccine. Both conserved end residues are part of each CDR3. A D gene is named only where the DNA matches it firmly. Size is omitted from some rows. Given values are once, few, many or a class for expanded clones.

V gene: TRBV9; J gene: TRBJ2-3; D gene: NA; clone size: few; CDR3 protein: CASSVATEKSQYF; CDR3 DNA: TGTGCCAGCAGCGTAGCTACGGAGAAGTCGCAGTATTTT
V gene: TRBV4-1; J gene: TRBJ1-1; D gene: TRBD1; clone size: few; CDR3 protein: CASSPGPDRSRLAFF; CDR3 DNA: TGCGCCAGCAGCCCTGGTCCGGACAGGAGTAGGCTGGCTTTCTTT
V gene: TRBV20-1; J gene: TRBJ2-4; D gene: TRBD2; clone size: few; CDR3 protein: CSAPDRLAGLKNIQYF; CDR3 DNA: TGCAGTGCTCCGGACCGACTAGCGGGGCTAAAAAACATTCAGTACTTC
V gene: TRBV7-9; J gene: TRBJ2-3; D gene: NA; clone size: few; CDR3 protein: CASSLMVWGTDTQYF; CDR3 DNA: TGTGCCAGCAGCTTAATGGTCTGGGGGACAGATACGCAGTATTTT
V gene: TRBV4-1; J gene: TRBJ1-5; D gene: NA; clone size: NA; CDR3 protein: CASSQDDSSNQPQHF; CDR3 DNA: TGCGCCAGCAGCCAAGATGACAGTTCCAATCAGCCCCAGCATTTT
V gene: TRBV28; J gene: TRBJ2-1; D gene: NA; clone size: few; CDR3 protein: CASSLGGDIHNEQFF; CDR3 DNA: TGTGCCAGCAGCCTGGGGGGGGACATCCACAATGAGCAGTTCTTC
V gene: TRBV12-3/TRBV12-4; J gene: TRBJ2-3; D gene: TRBD2; clone size: NA; CDR3 protein: CASSFYSGGMVTDTQYF; CDR3 DNA: TGTGCCAGCAGTTTTTATAGCGGGGGTATGGTTACAGATACGCAGTATTTT
V gene: TRBV29-1; J gene: TRBJ1-1; D gene: NA; clone size: many; CDR3 protein: CSVEEELNTEAFF; CDR3 DNA: TGCAGCGTTGAAGAAGAGTTGAACACTGAAGCTTTCTTT
V gene: TRBV7-8; J gene: TRBJ2-6; D gene: TRBD2; clone size: NA; CDR3 protein: CASSHRWASGTRGANVLTF; CDR3 DNA: TGTGCCAGCAGCCACAGATGGGCTAGCGGGACTAGAGGGGCCAACGTCCTGACTTTC
V gene: TRBV5-1; J gene: TRBJ1-1; D gene: TRBD1; clone size: NA; CDR3 protein: CASKEGAGDTEAFF; CDR3 DNA: TGCGCCAGCAAGGAGGGGGCGGGGGACACTGAAGCTTTCTTT
V gene: TRBV7-9; J gene: TRBJ2-7; D gene: NA; clone size: NA; CDR3 protein: CASNTDRRSYEQYF; CDR3 DNA: TGTGCCAGCAACACGGACAGACGCTCCTACGAGCAGTACTTC
V gene: TRBV20-1; J gene: TRBJ2-7; D gene: TRBD1; clone size: NA; CDR3 protein: CSLRPGGEQYF; CDR3 DNA: TGCAGTCTCCGGCCAGGGGGCGAGCAGTACTTC
V gene: TRBV12-3/TRBV12-4; J gene: TRBJ2-3; D gene: NA; clone size: many; CDR3 protein: CASSDGGRSTDTQYF; CDR3 DNA: TGTGCCAGCAGTGACGGGGGGCGTAGCACAGATACGCAGTATTTT
V gene: TRBV5-5; J gene: TRBJ2-2; D gene: NA; clone size: NA; CDR3 protein: CASSLVWGALMDTGELFF; CDR3 DNA: TGTGCCAGCAGCTTGGTCTGGGGGGCACTGATGGACACCGGGGAGCTGTTTTTT
V gene: TRBV12-3/TRBV12-4; J gene: TRBJ2-7; D gene: NA; clone size: NA; CDR3 protein: CASSRRDSKAEQYF; CDR3 DNA: TGTGCCAGCAGCCGACGGGACTCGAAAGCCGAGCAGTACTTC
V gene: TRBV5-4; J gene: TRBJ2-5; D gene: NA; clone size: NA; CDR3 protein: CASSWGGHQETQYF; CDR3 DNA: TGTGCCAGCAGCTGGGGTGGGCATCAAGAGACCCAGTACTTC
V gene: TRBV27; J gene: TRBJ2-3; D gene: NA; clone size: NA; CDR3 protein: CASSLFPPSRSDTQYF; CDR3 DNA: TGTGCCAGCAGTTTATTTCCCCCGTCCCGCTCAGATACGCAGTATTTT
V gene: TRBV6-2/TRBV6-3; J gene: TRBJ2-7; D gene: NA; clone size: many; CDR3 protein: CASSYETYEQYF; CDR3 DNA: TGTGCCAGCAGTTACGAAACCTACGAGCAGTACTTC
V gene: TRBV28; J gene: TRBJ2-7; D gene: NA; clone size: few; CDR3 protein: CASSFRKVNQYF; CDR3 DNA: TGTGCCAGCAGTTTCCGAAAGGTTAATCAGTACTTC
V gene: TRBV5-1; J gene: TRBJ2-1; D gene: TRBD2; clone size: NA; CDR3 protein: CASSLGGTSVQFF; CDR3 DNA: TGCGCCAGCAGCTTGGGGGGGACTAGCGTGCAGTTCTTC
V gene: TRBV28; J gene: TRBJ2-1; D gene: NA; clone size: few; CDR3 protein: CASRRDRIMPNEQFF; CDR3 DNA: TGTGCCAGCAGGCGTGACAGGATTATGCCTAATGAGCAGTTCTTC
V gene: TRBV5-6; J gene: TRBJ2-3; D gene: TRBD2; clone size: NA; CDR3 protein: CASSFGLADAFTQYF; CDR3 DNA: TGTGCCAGCAGCTTTGGACTAGCGGACGCCTTTACGCAGTATTTT
V gene: TRBV5-8; J gene: TRBJ2-5; D gene: TRBD2; clone size: few; CDR3 protein: CASSLSAGGRKTQYF; CDR3 DNA: TGTGCCAGCAGCTTATCGGCGGGGGGAAGGAAGACCCAGTACTTC
V gene: TRBV4-2; J gene: TRBJ2-3; D gene: TRBD2; clone size: few; CDR3 protein: CASSQRGLAATDTQYF; CDR3 DNA: TGTGCCAGCAGCCAACGAGGGCTAGCGGCCACAGATACGCAGTATTTT
V gene: TRBV4-3; J gene: TRBJ2-7; D gene: NA; clone size: NA; CDR3 protein: CASSQDRGYYEQYF; CDR3 DNA: TGCGCCAGCAGCCAAGATCGGGGATACTACGAGCAGTACTTC
V gene: TRBV6-2/TRBV6-3; J gene: TRBJ1-5; D gene: NA; clone size: NA; CDR3 protein: CASSWSIGGDNNQPQHF; CDR3 DNA: TGTGCCAGCAGTTGGTCTATTGGCGGGGATAACAATCAGCCCCAGCATTTT
V gene: TRBV11-2; J gene: TRBJ1-4; D gene: NA; clone size: few; CDR3 protein: CASSLGPATNEKLFF; CDR3 DNA: TGTGCCAGCAGCCTAGGGCCGGCAACTAATGAAAAACTGTTTTTT
V gene: TRBV19; J gene: TRBJ2-2; D gene: NA; clone size: NA; CDR3 protein: CASSTWAGELANTGELFF; CDR3 DNA: TGTGCCAGTAGTACCTGGGCAGGAGAGCTCGCGAACACCGGGGAGCTGTTTTTT